This entry concerns a single T cell receptor (beta chain). The CDR3 length is 15 residues. From germline, CDR1 is SGHKS and CDR2 YYEKEE (reference sequence). Trimming pared 0 bases from V and 2 bases from J, leaving 11 bases between. The data belong to a study of T cell changes during pregnancy in multiple sclerosis. Here immunoSEQ multiplex PCR was the method, and the copy in TCRdb shows in-frame clones only, minus some. The sample includes tens of thousands of clones, roughly 94% of them seen just once. This sequence joins TRBV5-5 and TRBJ2-5, with D unresolved. The sequencing used CD8+ T cells from peripheral blood mononuclear cells, collected before pregnancy. The origin of this receptor is a female donor with multiple sclerosis, enrolled in a pregnancy study. CDR3 loop: CASSLAPSNQETQYF. The CDR3 region has the DNA TGTGCCAGCAGCTTGGCCCCCAGTAATCAAGAGACCCAGTACTTC.